Detailed here is one T cell receptor (beta chain). These data originate in a study of blood T cell repertoires in COVID-19. As for the study in general: Acute-phase and convalescent COVID-19 samples originated in the United States, Italy and Spain.

TCRdb's table, derived via immunoSEQ multiplex PCR, lists solely in-frame clones and lacks some. The sample records around 300,000 clones, just under 90% being singletons. This receptor was taken from a woman between 40 and 50 years old with acute or convalescent COVID-19. Sequenced sample: peripheral blood.

CDR3 bases: TGCGCCAGCAGTGAGGGGGCCGGGACTGAAGCTTTCTTT. Encoded protein: CASSEGAGTEAFF. V gene TRBV10-1 combines with J gene TRBJ1-1; tentative D call: TRBD1 (5 bases). The CDR3 contains 13 residues. The V gene lost 2 bases and the J gene lost 5 bases, with 9 bases spanning the gap. Germline V CDR1 and CDR2: WNHNN, SYGVQD (reference sequence).